This is a list of T cell receptor beta chains from one sample in a study of T-cell reconstitution after alpha-beta-depleted transplantation in children. One entry per CDR3 protein results from TCRdb running MiXCR on the PCR reads. The sample carries about 580,000 distinct CDR3 sequences, around 23% recorded once. The sample consisted of PBMCs, mostly from graft donor cells, taken 360 days after TCRalphabeta/CD19-depleted stem cell transplant. These receptors were obtained from a boy in the first two years of life who had a stem cell transplant for acute myeloid leukemia, so the T cells may come from the graft donor. CDR3s include the opening cysteine and the closing phenylalanine or tryptophan. D genes are given only for firm matches. Not all rows give a size; the values are once, few, many and, for expanded clones, a class.

j_call,d_call,clone_size,v_call,cdr3_nt,cdr3_aa
TRBJ2-1,TRBD2,many,TRBV20-1,TGCAGTGCTAGAGATAGCGGGGAATACAATGAGCAGTTCTTC,CSARDSGEYNEQFF
TRBJ2-1,NA,NA,TRBV7-9,TGTGCCAGCAGCTTAGCCCGGGTGGGGTACAATGAGCAGTTCTTC,CASSLARVGYNEQFF
TRBJ2-1,TRBD1,NA,TRBV12-3/TRBV12-4,TGTGCCAGCAGCCCAAGACAGGGGGCGAAAGCGGGAAATGAGCAGTTCTTC,CASSPRQGAKAGNEQFF
TRBJ2-4,NA,few,TRBV29-1,TGCAGCGTTGCCGGGGAGGATGCCAAAAACATTCAGTACTTC,CSVAGEDAKNIQYF
TRBJ2-5,NA,NA,TRBV6-2/TRBV6-3,TGTGCCAGCAGCTGGTCACTCGGTGAGACCGAAGAGACCCAGTACTTC,CASSWSLGETEETQYF
TRBJ1-1,TRBD1,many,TRBV4-3,TGCGCCAGCAGCCCACGGGACAGAGCGAACACTGAAGCTTTCTTT,CASSPRDRANTEAFF
TRBJ2-1,TRBD2,NA,TRBV20-1,TGCAGTGCTAGGACTAGCGGGGGTCTTCAGTTCTTC,CSARTSGGLQFF
TRBJ2-1,TRBD2,few,TRBV4-3,TGCGCCACGGGGGGGACTAGCGGGGAGTACAATGAGCAGTTCTTC,CATGGTSGEYNEQFF
TRBJ2-1,NA,NA,TRBV20-1,TGCAGTGCCCCGCCTAGCTCCTACAATGAGCAGTTCTTC,CSAPPSSYNEQFF
TRBJ2-3,NA,NA,TRBV6-1,TGTGCCAGCAGTGAATGGTTAATCGGCCCCTTAGGGACAGATACGCAGTATTTT,CASSEWLIGPLGTDTQYF
TRBJ2-1,NA,once,TRBV6-6,TGTGCCAGCAGGGCGGGGGCGGGCAATGAGCAGTTCTTC,CASRAGAGNEQFF
TRBJ1-2,TRBD1,NA,TRBV20-1,TGCAGCGGGACAGGAGCGGACTATGGCTACACCTTC,CSGTGADYGYTF
TRBJ1-6,NA,NA,TRBV7-2,TGTGCCAGCAGCTCACAGGGAGGGGAGTCACCCCTCCACTTT,CASSSQGGESPLHF
TRBJ2-1,TRBD2,NA,TRBV12-3/TRBV12-4,TGTGCCAGCAGTGGGACTAGCGGGGCGAATGAGCAGTTCTTC,CASSGTSGANEQFF
TRBJ2-5,NA,NA,TRBV7-9,TGTGCCAGCAGCGCCCCGGGTGGGCCCCAAGAGACCCAGTACTTC,CASSAPGGPQETQYF
TRBJ1-1,NA,few,TRBV27,TGTGCCAGCAGTTTTGGCTCTCACGGCTCTGAAGCTTTCTTT,CASSFGSHGSEAFF
TRBJ2-3,TRBD2,NA,TRBV4-1,TGCGCCAGCAGCCAAGATGCATTTTTTCCCAGACTAGCGGGGGCGACTGAGGCGGCCGATACGCAGTATTTT,CASSQDAFFPRLAGATEAADTQYF
TRBJ1-2,NA,NA,TRBV10-3,TGTGCCACCAGGACAGCCAATGATGGCTACACCTTC,CATRTANDGYTF
TRBJ2-7,NA,NA,TRBV12-3/TRBV12-4,TGTGCCAGCAGGTCACGCTCGTACTACGAGCAGTACTTC,CASRSRSYYEQYF
TRBJ2-7,TRBD2,NA,TRBV19,TGTGCCAGTACCAACGGGGCTAGCGGTCCCTACGAGCAGTACTTC,CASTNGASGPYEQYF
TRBJ2-6,NA,NA,TRBV6-2/TRBV6-3,TGTGCCAGCAGCCTATTGGCTCTCGGCTCTGGGGCCAACGTCCTGACTTTC,CASSLLALGSGANVLTF
TRBJ2-5,TRBD1,few,TRBV20-1,TGCAGTGCTTCTACAGGGGCCTTGGAGACCCAGTACTTC,CSASTGALETQYF
TRBJ1-2,NA,once,TRBV5-1,TGCGCCAGCAGCCGGACGGGCGGCGGCTACACCTTC,CASSRTGGGYTF
TRBJ2-1,TRBD2,NA,TRBV29-1,TGCAGCGTTGAAGAAAGCGGGGGGGGCGGTGAGCAGTTCTTC,CSVEESGGGGEQFF
TRBJ2-3,NA,many,TRBV7-2,TGTGCCAGCAGCCCGGGACACAGCACAGATACGCAGTATTTT,CASSPGHSTDTQYF
TRBJ2-5,NA,many,TRBV5-1,TGCGCCAGCAGCGGGGCACCCCGTGCAAGGGAGACCCAGTACTTC,CASSGAPRARETQYF